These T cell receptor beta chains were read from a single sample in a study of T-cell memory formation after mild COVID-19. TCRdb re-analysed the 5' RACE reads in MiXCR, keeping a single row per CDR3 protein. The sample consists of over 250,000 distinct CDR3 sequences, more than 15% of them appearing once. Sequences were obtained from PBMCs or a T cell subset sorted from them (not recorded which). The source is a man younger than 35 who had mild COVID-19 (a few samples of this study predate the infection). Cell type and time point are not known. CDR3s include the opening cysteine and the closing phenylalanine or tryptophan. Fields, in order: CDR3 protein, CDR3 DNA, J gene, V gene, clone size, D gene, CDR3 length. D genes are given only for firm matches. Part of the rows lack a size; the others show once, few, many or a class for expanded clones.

CASSQDRGNGGELFF	TGCGCCAGCAGCCAGGACAGGGGAAATGGCGGGGAGCTGTTTTTT	TRBJ2-2	TRBV4-1	few	TRBD1	15
CASSAETNEQFF	TGTGCCAGCAGTGCCGAGACTAATGAGCAGTTCTTC	TRBJ2-1	TRBV27	many	.	12
CASSFGLYNEQFF	TGTGCCAGCAGCTTTGGGCTGTACAATGAGCAGTTCTTC	TRBJ2-1	TRBV5-5	.	.	13
CASRQGAGTEAFF	TGCGCCAGCCGACAGGGGGCTGGAACTGAAGCTTTCTTT	TRBJ1-1	TRBV5-1	.	TRBD1	13
CASSTGIIYEQYF	TGTGCCAGCTCTACCGGGATCATCTACGAGCAGTACTTC	TRBJ2-7	TRBV18	.	.	13
CASSSGLAGPGELFF	TGTGCCAGCAGCTCCGGACTAGCGGGGCCCGGGGAGCTGTTTTTT	TRBJ2-2	TRBV11-2	once	TRBD2	15
CASSWGLAGVQETQYF	TGTGCCAGCAGTTGGGGTCTAGCGGGGGTACAAGAGACCCAGTACTTC	TRBJ2-5	TRBV6-5	.	TRBD2	16
CASNPGQGGYGYTF	TGTGCCAGCAACCCAGGACAGGGTGGCTATGGCTACACCTTC	TRBJ1-2	TRBV9	.	TRBD1	14
CASLKDQSNQPQHF	TGTGCCAGCCTCAAGGACCAGAGTAATCAGCCCCAGCATTTT	TRBJ1-5	TRBV6-2/TRBV6-3	once	.	14
CASSSQGPNSPLHF	TGTGCCAGCAGCTCACAGGGGCCCAATTCACCCCTCCACTTT	TRBJ1-6	TRBV7-2	many	TRBD1	14
CASSPTFASSYNEQFF	TGTGCCAGCAGCCCGACGTTCGCGAGCTCCTACAATGAGCAGTTCTTC	TRBJ2-1	TRBV7-9	.	.	16
CASSPRRETQYF	TGTGCCAGCAGTCCCAGACGGGAGACCCAGTACTTC	TRBJ2-5	TRBV12-3/TRBV12-4	many	.	12
CASNPTGGGQPQHF	TGTGCCAGCAACCCGACAGGGGGCGGACAGCCCCAGCATTTT	TRBJ1-5	TRBV7-2	many	TRBD1	14
CASRSHLGAGTAQETQYF	TGTGCAAGTCGCTCCCACCTGGGAGCCGGGACAGCCCAAGAGACCCAGTACTTC	TRBJ2-5	TRBV12-2	few	.	18
CASSYRTGGGSYGYTF	TGTGCCAGCAGTTATCGGACAGGGGGCGGTAGCTATGGCTACACCTTC	TRBJ1-2	TRBV6-5	.	TRBD1	16
CASSQEGFQEAFF	TGCGCCAGCAGCCAAGAGGGTTTTCAAGAAGCTTTCTTT	TRBJ1-1	TRBV4-1	few	.	13
CASSPPHRDSSPLHF	TGTGCCAGCTCACCCCCACACCGGGACAGCTCACCCCTCCACTTT	TRBJ1-6	TRBV18	.	TRBD1	15
CASSFWGPHSGNTIYF	TGTGCCAGCAGTTTTTGGGGACCCCACTCTGGAAACACCATATATTTT	TRBJ1-3	TRBV12-3/TRBV12-4	many	.	16
CASSFEDLLFF	TGTGCCAGCAGCTTCGAAGACTTATTGTTTTTT	TRBJ1-4	TRBV7-9	few	.	11
CASSTPKRGSYNEQFF	TGTGCCAGCAGTACCCCAAAGCGGGGGTCCTACAATGAGCAGTTCTTC	TRBJ2-1	TRBV6-2/TRBV6-3	few	TRBD2	16
CSASDDLYEQYF	TGCAGTGCTTCGGACGATCTCTACGAGCAGTACTTC	TRBJ2-7	TRBV20-1	few	.	12
CAIRRANEQFF	TGTGCCATCAGGAGGGCAAATGAGCAGTTCTTC	TRBJ2-1	TRBV10-3	few	.	11
CSVGGRANTGELFF	TGCAGCGTTGGGGGACGGGCGAACACCGGGGAGCTGTTTTTT	TRBJ2-2	TRBV29-1	.	.	14
CASSTGRSTEAFF	TGTGCCAGCAGCACGGGACGGTCCACTGAAGCTTTCTTT	TRBJ1-1	TRBV11-2	.	.	13
CASSFVGQAETQYF	TGTGCCAGCAGTTTCGTGGGGCAGGCGGAGACCCAGTACTTC	TRBJ2-5	TRBV12-3/TRBV12-4	few	.	14
CASSLTPNYGYTF	TGTGCCAGCAGTTTAACCCCGAACTATGGCTACACCTTC	TRBJ1-2	TRBV12-3/TRBV12-4	.	.	13
CASSLAANTGELFF	TGCGCCAGCAGCTTGGCCGCGAACACCGGGGAGCTGTTTTTT	TRBJ2-2	TRBV5-1	few	.	14
CATSARDGNTEAFF	TGTGCCACCAGCGCCCGGGACGGTAACACTGAAGCTTTCTTT	TRBJ1-1	TRBV15	few	.	14
CASSPVSNSGNTIYF	TGCGCCAGCAGCCCAGTCAGTAACTCTGGAAACACCATATATTTT	TRBJ1-3	TRBV4-3	many	.	15
CASSYSPWSEAFF	TGTGCCAGCAGTTACTCCCCCTGGTCGGAAGCTTTCTTT	TRBJ1-1	TRBV6-6	.	.	13
CASSLTTAQAFF	TGTGCCAGCAGTTTGACGACAGCTCAGGCTTTCTTT	TRBJ1-1	TRBV28	.	.	12
CATSDVQETQYF	TGTGCCACCAGTGATGTACAAGAGACCCAGTACTTC	TRBJ2-5	TRBV24-1	few	.	12
CSARDWFSYNEQFF	TGCAGTGCTAGAGATTGGTTCTCCTACAATGAGCAGTTCTTC	TRBJ2-1	TRBV20-1	.	.	14
CAAGSPPTDTQYF	TGTGCCGCCGGGAGCCCGCCCACAGATACGCAGTATTTT	TRBJ2-3	TRBV24-1	.	.	13
CATKYSGVMADTQYF	TGTGCCACCAAATATAGCGGAGTGATGGCAGATACGCAGTATTTT	TRBJ2-3	TRBV15	.	.	15
CASSSPQGGGSPTDTQYF	TGTGCCAGCAGCTCCCCACAGGGCGGGGGGTCCCCCACAGATACGCAGTATTTT	TRBJ2-3	TRBV11-2	few	TRBD2	18
CASSGTRGVYQLFF	TGTGCCAGCAGCGGAACCCGGGGGGTGTATCAACTGTTTTTT	TRBJ1-4	TRBV5-6	.	.	14
CAIRLVLGSGELFF	TGTGCCATCAGGCTAGTCCTGGGCTCCGGGGAGCTGTTTTTT	TRBJ2-2	TRBV10-3	once	.	14